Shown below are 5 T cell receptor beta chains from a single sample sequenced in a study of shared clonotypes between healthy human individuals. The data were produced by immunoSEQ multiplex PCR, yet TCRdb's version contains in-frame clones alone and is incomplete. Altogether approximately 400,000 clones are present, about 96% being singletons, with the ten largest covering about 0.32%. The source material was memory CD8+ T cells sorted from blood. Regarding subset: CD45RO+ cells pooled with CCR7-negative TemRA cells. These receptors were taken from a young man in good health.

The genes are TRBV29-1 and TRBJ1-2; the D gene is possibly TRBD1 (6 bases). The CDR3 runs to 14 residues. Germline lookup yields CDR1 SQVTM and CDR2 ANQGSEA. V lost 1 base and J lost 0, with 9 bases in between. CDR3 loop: CSVEGGPANYGYTF. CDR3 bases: TGCAGCGTTGAAGGGGGGCCAGCTAACTATGGCTACACCTTC.

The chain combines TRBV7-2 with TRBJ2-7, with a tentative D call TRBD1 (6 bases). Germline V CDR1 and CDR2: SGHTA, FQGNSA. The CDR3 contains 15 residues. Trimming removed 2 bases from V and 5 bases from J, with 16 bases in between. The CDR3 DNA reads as TGTGCCAGCAGCTTAAAATACAGGGCACCTGACGAGCAGTACTTC. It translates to CASSLKYRAPDEQYF.

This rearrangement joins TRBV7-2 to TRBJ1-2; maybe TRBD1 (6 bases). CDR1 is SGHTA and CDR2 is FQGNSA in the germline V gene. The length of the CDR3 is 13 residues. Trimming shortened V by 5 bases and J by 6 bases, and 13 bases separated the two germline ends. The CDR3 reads CASSPIGGHGYTF. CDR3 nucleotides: TGTGCCAGCAGCCCTATAGGGGGGCATGGCTACACCTTC.

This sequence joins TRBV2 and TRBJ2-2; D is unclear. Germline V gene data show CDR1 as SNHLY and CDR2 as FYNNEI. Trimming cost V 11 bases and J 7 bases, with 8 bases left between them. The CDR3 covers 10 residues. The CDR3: CAGGGGELFF. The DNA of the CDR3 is TGTGCCGGCGGCGGCGGGGAGCTGTTTTTT.

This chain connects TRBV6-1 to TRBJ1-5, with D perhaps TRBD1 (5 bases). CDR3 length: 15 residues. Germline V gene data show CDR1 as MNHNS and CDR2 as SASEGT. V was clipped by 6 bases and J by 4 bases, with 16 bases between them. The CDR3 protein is CASRPDWGPNQPQHF. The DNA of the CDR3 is TGTGCCAGCAGGCCTGATTGGGGCCCAAATCAGCCCCAGCATTTT.